This T cell receptor beta chain was retrieved from a study of blood T cell repertoires in COVID-19. Across the whole study: Sources were T cells, B-cell-depleted T cells, or PBMCs; the material itself was cDNA or gDNA.

This table comes from immunoSEQ multiplex PCR, and its TCRdb copy is limited to in-frame clones, with some not included. The sample shows roughly 69,000 clones, 80% to 90% of them seen only once. Those who participated ranged in age from roughly 18 to 90 years and resided in around 22 US areas. Per the germline V gene, CDR1 is SGHDN and CDR2 is FVKESK. The V end was cut by 0 bases, the J end by 5 bases, with 2 bases between. The CDR3 loop spans 12 amino acids. This chain connects TRBV14 to TRBJ1-3, with D unclear. Sequencing was carried out using PBMCs or T cells enriched from blood (not recorded which). The sequence derives from a woman in her forties with acute COVID-19. The DNA of the CDR3 is TGTGCCAGCAGCCAAGACAGAAACACCATATATTTT. It is translated as CASSQDRNTIYF.